This T cell receptor (beta chain) was sequenced during a study of T-cell reconstitution after alpha-beta-depleted transplantation in children. Germline CDR1 is DFQATT and CDR2 is SNEGSKA (reference sequence). The germline V and J ends were trimmed by 6 bases and 2 bases, with 16 bases remaining between them. The CDR3 runs to 14 residues. Unique molecular identifiers featured in how the TCRbeta library was prepared. TCRdb ran MiXCR on the PCR reads and lists one entry per CDR3 protein. This table holds about 340,000 distinct CDR3 sequences, 10% found once. The table lists this clonotype with a few counts.

This rearrangement joins TRBV20-1 to TRBJ2-5, with D tentatively TRBD1 (5 bases). The source material was PBMCs from the stem cell graft donor, sampled from the stem cell graft. The sequence derives from a human donor who donated a stem cell graft to a child with acute lymphoblastic leukemia. CDR3 DNA: TGCAGTGCACACCGGTGGAAGGGGCAAGAGACCCAGTACTTC. This sequence encodes CSAHRWKGQETQYF.